This T cell receptor (beta chain) was identified during a study of T-cell memory formation after mild COVID-19. In TCRdb, the 5' RACE reads were re-called with MiXCR into one record per CDR3 protein. The repertoire includes a few hundred thousand distinct CDR3 sequences, roughly 25% of them detected once, and about an eighth sits in the top ten. The TCR sequence derives from an adult woman who had mild COVID-19 (a few samples of this study predate the infection). Cell type and time point are not known. The sample comprised PBMCs or a T cell subset sorted from them (not recorded which).

CDR3 sequence: CASSLPPGELFF. CDR3 nucleotides: TGTGCCAGCAGCCTCCCGCCCGGGGAGCTGTTTTTT. The rearrangement links TRBV7-3 to TRBJ2-2; D unresolved. Germline assignment: CDR1 SGHTA and CDR2 FQGTGA. The CDR3 sequence is 12 residues long. The V end was cut by 5 bases, the J end by 6 bases, with 7 bases between.